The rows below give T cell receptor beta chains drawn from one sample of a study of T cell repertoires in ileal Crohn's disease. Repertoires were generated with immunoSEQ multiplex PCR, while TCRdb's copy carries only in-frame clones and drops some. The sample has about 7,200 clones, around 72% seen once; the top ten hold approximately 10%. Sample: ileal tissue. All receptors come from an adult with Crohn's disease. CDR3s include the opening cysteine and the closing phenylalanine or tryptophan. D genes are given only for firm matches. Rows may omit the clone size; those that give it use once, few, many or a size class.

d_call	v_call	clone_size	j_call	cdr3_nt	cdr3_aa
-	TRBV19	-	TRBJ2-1	TGTGCCAGTAGTATTTGGGGTGCAGGGATTGATGAGCAGTTCTTC	CASSIWGAGIDEQFF
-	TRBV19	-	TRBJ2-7	TGTGCCAGTAGGACAGGCTACGAGCAGTACTTC	CASRTGYEQYF
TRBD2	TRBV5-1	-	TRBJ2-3	TGCGCCAGCAGCGTTACTAGCGGGAGCACAGATACGCAGTATTTT	CASSVTSGSTDTQYF
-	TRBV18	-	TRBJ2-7	TGTGCCAGCTCACGACACAGTAGGGGTGACGAGCAGTACTTC	CASSRHSRGDEQYF
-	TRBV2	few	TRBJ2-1	TGTGCCAGCAGTTTTAGATCCGTAGATAATGAGCAGTTCTTC	CASSFRSVDNEQFF
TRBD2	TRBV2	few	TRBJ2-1	TGTGCCAGCAGGGGGGCTAGCGGGAGAGGGGAGCAGTTCTTC	CASRGASGRGEQFF
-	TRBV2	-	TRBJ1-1	TGTGCCAGCAGTGCCGACAAGACTAAAGCTTTCTTT	CASSADKTKAFF
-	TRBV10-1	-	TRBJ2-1	TGCGCCAGCAGTGAGTCGCGGGGTAGGGGTAACAATGAGCAGTTCTTC	CASSESRGRGNNEQFF
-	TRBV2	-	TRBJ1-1	TGTGCCAGCAGTCCCCCCAGGCCGAACACTGAAGCTTTCTTT	CASSPPRPNTEAFF
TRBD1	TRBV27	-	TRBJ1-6	TGTGCCAGCAGCCCTCGACAGGGGTTTATCAATAATTCACCCCTCCACTTT	CASSPRQGFINNSPLHF
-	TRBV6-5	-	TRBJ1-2	TGTGCCAGCAGTTACTCGGCAGGGGACTATGGCTACACCTTC	CASSYSAGDYGYTF
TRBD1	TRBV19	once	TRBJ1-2	TGTGCCAGTAGTAGGGACAGGGTCGGCGGCTACACCTTC	CASSRDRVGGYTF
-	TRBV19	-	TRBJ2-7	TGTGCCAGTAAGCCGTCGGGGGTTTCCTACGAGCAGTACTTC	CASKPSGVSYEQYF
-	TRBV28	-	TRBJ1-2	TGTGCCAGCAGTTTGGAGGGGAGAAGTGGCTACACCTTC	CASSLEGRSGYTF
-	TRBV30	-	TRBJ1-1	TGTGCCTGGAGTGGCCGCAGCCCGGGGGATGAAGCTTTCTTT	CAWSGRSPGDEAFF
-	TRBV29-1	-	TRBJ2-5	TGCAGCGTCGAGGTCTGGGAGACCCAGTACTTC	CSVEVWETQYF
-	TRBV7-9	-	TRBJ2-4	TGTGCCAGCAGCTTAGTGACAGCCCCAGGGATGGCCAAAAACATTCAGTACTTC	CASSLVTAPGMAKNIQYF
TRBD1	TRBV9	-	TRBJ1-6	TGTGCCAGCAGCGTAGAAGGAGGGGGACAGGGGGCGCGAAATTCACCCCTCCACTTT	CASSVEGGGQGARNSPLHF
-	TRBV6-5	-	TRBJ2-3	TGTGCCAGCAAGGCGGGATCCACAGATACGCAGTATTTT	CASKAGSTDTQYF
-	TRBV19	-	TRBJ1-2	TGTGCCAGTAGTATAGACTCCGCGAGGCCCAATAACTATGGCTACACCTTC	CASSIDSARPNNYGYTF
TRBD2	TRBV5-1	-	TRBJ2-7	TGCGCCAGCAGCCTCGGACTAGCGGGAGGTATAATCTACGAGCAGTACTTC	CASSLGLAGGIIYEQYF
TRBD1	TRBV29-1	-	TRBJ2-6	TGCAGCGTTTCGACAGGGGGCTCTGGGGCCAACGTCCTGACTTTC	CSVSTGGSGANVLTF
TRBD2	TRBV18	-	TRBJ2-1	TGTGCCAGCTCCCGACTAGCGGATTACAATGAGCAGTTCTTC	CASSRLADYNEQFF
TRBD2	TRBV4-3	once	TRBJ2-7	TGCGCCAGCAGCCAAGATAGTACGGGAGGGAGCTACGAGCAGTACTTC	CASSQDSTGGSYEQYF
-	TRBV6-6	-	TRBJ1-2	TGTGCCAGCAGTTACTCCCAGGGTCTAAGGGTCTATGGCTACACCTTC	CASSYSQGLRVYGYTF
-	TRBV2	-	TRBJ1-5	TGTGCCAGCAGTGATGCGCCGGAGGGACAGCCCCAGCATTTT	CASSDAPEGQPQHF
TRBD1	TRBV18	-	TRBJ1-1	TGTGCCAGCTCACCGAACCTGGGACAGTTGAACACTGAAGCTTTCTTT	CASSPNLGQLNTEAFF
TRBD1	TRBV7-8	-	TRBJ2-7	TGTGCCAGCAGCTTTCGGGACAGGGATTACGAGCAGTACTTC	CASSFRDRDYEQYF
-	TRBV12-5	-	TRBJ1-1	TGTGCTAGTGGTCTCGGAGGGAACACTGAAGCTTTCTTT	CASGLGGNTEAFF
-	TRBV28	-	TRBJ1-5	TGTGCCAGCAGTTTAACCGACAGGAGCAATCAGCCCCAGCATTTT	CASSLTDRSNQPQHF
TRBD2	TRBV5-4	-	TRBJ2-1	TGTGCCAGCAGCGTTAGCGGGGGCGCGTACAATGAGCAGTTCTTC	CASSVSGGAYNEQFF
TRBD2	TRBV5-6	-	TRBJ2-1	TGTGCCAGCAGCTTGGAAGCAGGGACTAGCCTTTGGGATGAGCAGTTCTTC	CASSLEAGTSLWDEQFF
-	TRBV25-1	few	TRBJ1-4	TGTGCCAGCAGTGAATCTGGGGGGTTTGAGAAAAAACTGTTTTTT	CASSESGGFEKKLFF
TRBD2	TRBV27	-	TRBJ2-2	TGTGCCAGCCGCCGGGGGGGGATAAAGGCCGGGGAGCTGTTTTTT	CASRRGGIKAGELFF
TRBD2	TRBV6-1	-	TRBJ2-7	TGTGCCAGCAGTGTGGCTAGCGGGAGGGGCTACGAGCAGTACTTC	CASSVASGRGYEQYF
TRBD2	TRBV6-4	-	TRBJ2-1	TGTGCCAGCAGTGACTCTGGTAGCGGGAGCTATGAGCAGTTCTTC	CASSDSGSGSYEQFF
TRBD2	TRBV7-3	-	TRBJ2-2	TGTGCCAGCAGCTTAAATTTTCTGGGACTAGATGACACCGGGGAGCTGTTTTTT	CASSLNFLGLDDTGELFF